This T cell receptor beta chain was found in a study of control samples from healthy donors and cancer patients. Sequencing was performed with immunoSEQ multiplex PCR; in TCRdb, only in-frame clones are kept and a portion is missing. The sample lists approximately 160,000 clones; around 94% were seen once. Germline V gene data show CDR1 as MNHEY and CDR2 as SVGEGT. The CDR3 runs 22 residues. Trimming removed 6 bases from V and 2 bases from J; junction bases left unmatched: 20. The sample was blood. This sequence originates from a woman aged 18-29 years in good health. The J gene is TRBJ2-2, the V gene TRBV6-2 or TRBV6-3; 14 nucleotides align to TRBD2. This chain's CDR3 is CASSRPPFGLAGGQSNTGELFF. CDR3 sequence (DNA): TGTGCCAGCAGCCGACCCCCCTTTGGACTAGCGGGAGGACAAAGTAACACCGGGGAGCTGTTTTTT.